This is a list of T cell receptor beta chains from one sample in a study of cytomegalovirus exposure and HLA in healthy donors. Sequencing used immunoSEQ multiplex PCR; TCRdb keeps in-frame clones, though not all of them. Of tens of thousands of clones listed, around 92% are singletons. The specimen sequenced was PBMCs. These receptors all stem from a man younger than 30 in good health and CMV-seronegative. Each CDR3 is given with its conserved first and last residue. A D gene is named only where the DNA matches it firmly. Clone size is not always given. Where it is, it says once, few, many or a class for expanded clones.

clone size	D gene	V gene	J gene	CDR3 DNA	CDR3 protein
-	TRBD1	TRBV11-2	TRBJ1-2	TGTGCCAGCTACAGGGGAGGCCGTGGCTACACCTTC	CASYRGGRGYTF
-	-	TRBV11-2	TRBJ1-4	TGTGCCAGCAGCTCTATGGTGGTTAGGGGGGAAAAACTGTTTTTT	CASSSMVVRGEKLFF
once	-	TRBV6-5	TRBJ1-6	TGTGCCAGCAGTGGCACAGGGTCTAATTCACCCCTCCACTTT	CASSGTGSNSPLHF
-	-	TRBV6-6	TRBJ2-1	TGTGCCAGCAGTTACTCAGCGGGGCAGGGGAACAATGAGCAGTTCTTC	CASSYSAGQGNNEQFF
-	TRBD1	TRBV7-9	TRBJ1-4	TGTGCCAGCAGCTTCCAGGGGGCAAGTGAAAAACTGTTTTTT	CASSFQGASEKLFF
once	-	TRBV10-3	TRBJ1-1	TGTGCCATCAGTGGGCAGGGGAGCAGTACTGAAGCTTTCTTT	CAISGQGSSTEAFF
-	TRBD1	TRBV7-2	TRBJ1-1	TGTGCCAGCAGCCAGGGACAGGGAAGCACTGAAGCTTTCTTT	CASSQGQGSTEAFF
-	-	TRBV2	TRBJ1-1	TGTGCCAGCAGTAGTGAGGCCGAGGACACTGAAGCTTTCTTT	CASSSEAEDTEAFF
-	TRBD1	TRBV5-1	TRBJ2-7	TGCGCCAGCAGCTCACAGGGGGTGAGCGAGCAGTACTTC	CASSSQGVSEQYF
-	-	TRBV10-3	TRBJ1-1	TGTGCCATCAGTGGTCCAGGGAAGAACACTGAAGCTTTCTTT	CAISGPGKNTEAFF
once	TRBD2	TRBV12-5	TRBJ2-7	TGTGCTAGTGTTGGGCAGCGGGGGAACCCTTACGAGCAGTACTTC	CASVGQRGNPYEQYF
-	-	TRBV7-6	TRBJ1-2	TGTGCCAGCAGCTTAGAATCGGGGGCTAACTATGGCTACACCTTC	CASSLESGANYGYTF
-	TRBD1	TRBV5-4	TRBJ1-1	TGTGCCAGCAGCTCCCCTACAGGGGACACTGAAGCTTTCTTT	CASSSPTGDTEAFF
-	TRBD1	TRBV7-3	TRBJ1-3	TGTGCCAGCAGCCTAACAAGGGACAGCGGAAACACCATATATTTT	CASSLTRDSGNTIYF
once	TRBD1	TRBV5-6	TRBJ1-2	TGTGCCAGCAGCTTTAGGACAGGGACCCGGAACGGTGGCTACACCTTC	CASSFRTGTRNGGYTF
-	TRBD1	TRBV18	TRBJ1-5	TGTGCCAGCTCACTAGGACAGGGAATGGGGAATCAGCCCCAGCATTTT	CASSLGQGMGNQPQHF
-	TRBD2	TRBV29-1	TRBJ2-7	TGCAGCGTAGGGGGACTAGCGGGAGGCGAGCAGTACTTC	CSVGGLAGGEQYF
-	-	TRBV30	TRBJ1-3	TGTGCCTGGAGTTCGGGTGGAAACACCATATATTTT	CAWSSGGNTIYF
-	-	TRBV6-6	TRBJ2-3	TGTGCCAGCAGTTACACTCCCGACTTCAGCACAGATACGCAGTATTTT	CASSYTPDFSTDTQYF
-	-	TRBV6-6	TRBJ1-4	TGTGCCAGCAGTCGCCAGATTAATGAAAAACTGTTTTTT	CASSRQINEKLFF
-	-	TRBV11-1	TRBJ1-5	TGTGCCAGCAGCCCGAGACGGGATCAGCCCCAGCATTTT	CASSPRRDQPQHF
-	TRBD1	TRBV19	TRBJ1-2	TGTGCCAGTACCACGGGACAGTCGAGAGGCTACACCTTC	CASTTGQSRGYTF
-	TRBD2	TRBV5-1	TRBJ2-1	TGCGCCAGCAGCTGGACTAGCGGGGGGGTCTATGAGCAGTTCTTC	CASSWTSGGVYEQFF
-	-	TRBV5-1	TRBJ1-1	TGCGCCAGCAGCTGGGCGGACAGACTGAACACTGAAGCTTTCTTT	CASSWADRLNTEAFF
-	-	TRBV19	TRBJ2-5	TGTGCCAGTAGTATCGCGTGGGAGACCCAGTACTTC	CASSIAWETQYF
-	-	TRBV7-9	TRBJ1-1	TGTGCCAGCAGCCCCAAGGGTGGGGGCAGACGCACTGAAGCTTTCTTT	CASSPKGGGRRTEAFF
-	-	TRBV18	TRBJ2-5	TGTGCCAGCTCACCACCACTCAAGGAGGTCCAGTACTTC	CASSPPLKEVQYF
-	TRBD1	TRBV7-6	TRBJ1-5	TGTGCCAGCAGCTTAGGGCTCAGGGGGCCAAGCAATCAGCCCCAGCATTTT	CASSLGLRGPSNQPQHF
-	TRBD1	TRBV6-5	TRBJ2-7	TGTGCCAGCAGTTACTCCGGCGGACAGGGCTACGAGCAGTACTTC	CASSYSGGQGYEQYF
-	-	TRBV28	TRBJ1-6	TGTGCCAGCAGTCGTCCGATTACAGGGTTTGAAGATTCACCCCTCCACTTT	CASSRPITGFEDSPLHF
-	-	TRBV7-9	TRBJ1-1	TGTGCCAGCAGCCGCCCGTTACAGGGGAACACTGAAGCTTTCTTT	CASSRPLQGNTEAFF
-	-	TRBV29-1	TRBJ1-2	TGCAGCGTCCATACAGGGAATAACTATGGCTACACCTTC	CSVHTGNNYGYTF
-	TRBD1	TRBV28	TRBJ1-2	TGTGCCAGCAGTTTTATCCGGGACAGCAGAAGACATCGTAAAAATATGACTAACTATGGCTACACCTTC	CASSFIRDSRRHRKNMTNYGYTF
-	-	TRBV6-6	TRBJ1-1	TGTGCCAGCAGTCAAGGGGAATTGGGAGCTTTCTTT	CASSQGELGAFF
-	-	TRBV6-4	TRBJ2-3	TGTGCCAGCAGTTACGCGGGCACAGATACGCAGTATTTT	CASSYAGTDTQYF
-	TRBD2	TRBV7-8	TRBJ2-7	TGTGCCAGCAGCACAGGGACTAGCTCCTACGAGCAGTACTTC	CASSTGTSSYEQYF
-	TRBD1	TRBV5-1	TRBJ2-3	TGCGCCAGCAGCTTCGGACAGGGCGGTGTGTATACGCAGTATTTT	CASSFGQGGVYTQYF
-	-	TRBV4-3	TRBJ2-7	TGCGCCAGCAGCCAAGGGGAAGGGGGCGAGCAGTACTTC	CASSQGEGGEQYF
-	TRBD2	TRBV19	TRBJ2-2	TGTGCCAGTAGGGGACTAGCGGCGAACACCGGGGAGCTGTTTTTT	CASRGLAANTGELFF
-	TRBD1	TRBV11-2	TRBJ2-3	TGTGCCAGCAGCATCCGGGACAGGCAGAACTCTGACACAGATACGCAGTATTTT	CASSIRDRQNSDTDTQYF
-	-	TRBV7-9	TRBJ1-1	TGTGCCAGCGGCCCGGGGACTGAAGCTTTCTTT	CASGPGTEAFF
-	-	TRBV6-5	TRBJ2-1	TGTGCCAGCACCCGAGGCCATGAGCAGTTCTTC	CASTRGHEQFF
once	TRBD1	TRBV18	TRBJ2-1	TGTGCCAGCTCACCAGGGACAGGGGGTTACAATGAGCAGTTCTTC	CASSPGTGGYNEQFF
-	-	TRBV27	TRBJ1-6	TGTGCCAGCAGTTTTGTATCTCCGGACATGGGAAATTCACCCCTCCACTTT	CASSFVSPDMGNSPLHF
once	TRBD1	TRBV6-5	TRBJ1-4	TGTGCCACCTCGTTCAACAGGGGGCAGGAGGAAAAACTGTTTTTT	CATSFNRGQEEKLFF
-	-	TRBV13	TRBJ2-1	TGTGCCAGCAGCCTCTCGACAGGTGGGCCCTACAATGAGCAGTTCTTC	CASSLSTGGPYNEQFF
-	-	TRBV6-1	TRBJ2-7	TGTGCCACCCACATTGACAGGATTTCCTACGAGCAGTACTTC	CATHIDRISYEQYF
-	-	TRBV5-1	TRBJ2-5	TGCGCCAGCAGCCCCTTGGGGAGTAGGGAGACCCAGTACTTC	CASSPLGSRETQYF
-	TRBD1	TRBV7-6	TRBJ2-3	TGTGCCAGCAGCTTAGATGCGACAGGGGCGGATACGCAGTATTTT	CASSLDATGADTQYF
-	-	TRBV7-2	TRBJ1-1	TGTGCCAGCAGCTCCGGCCAAGTTAGGCGGTACACTGAAGCTTTCTTT	CASSSGQVRRYTEAFF
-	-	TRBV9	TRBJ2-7	TGTGCCAGCAGCGGCCCCGGGACTGGCTACGAGCAGTACTTC	CASSGPGTGYEQYF
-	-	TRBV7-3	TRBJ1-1	TGTGCCAGCAGTTTTGCTCCCTCGGGACAGAACACTGAAGCTTTCTTT	CASSFAPSGQNTEAFF
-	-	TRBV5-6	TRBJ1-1	TGTGCCAGCAGCACCCGACAGGTTTGGAACACTGAAGCTTTCTTT	CASSTRQVWNTEAFF
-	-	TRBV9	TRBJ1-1	TGTGCCAGCAGTTCAGGCGTCTCCAGGTTCCCGTCTTTT	CASSSGVSRFPSF
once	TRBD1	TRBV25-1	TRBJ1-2	TGTGCCAGCAGCGGGACAGGGATTTATGGCTACACCTTC	CASSGTGIYGYTF
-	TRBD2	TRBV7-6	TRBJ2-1	TGTGCCAGCAGCTTAAGAACTAGCGGGAGGAATGAGCAGTTCTTC	CASSLRTSGRNEQFF
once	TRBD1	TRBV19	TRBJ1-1	TGTGCCAGTAGGGCAGGACAGGGGGTCACTGAAGCTTTCTTT	CASRAGQGVTEAFF
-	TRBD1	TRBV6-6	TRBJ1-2	TGTGCCAGCAGTTCCCCACAGGGGGCGACTGGGGGCTACACCTTC	CASSSPQGATGGYTF
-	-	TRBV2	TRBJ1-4	TGTGCCAGCATTAGGGAGGCCGCAACTAATGAAAAACTGTTTTTT	CASIREAATNEKLFF
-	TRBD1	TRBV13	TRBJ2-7	TGTGCCAGCAGTTCTGCCGGGACAGGGCTTTACGAGCAGTACTTC	CASSSAGTGLYEQYF